The present T cell receptor (beta chain) was sequenced within a study of T cell repertoires in aging, cancer and after chemotherapy. About the research overall: Patients with glioblastoma brain tumors were sampled before and after temozolomide-based therapy. Study observations and caveats: Rebound thymic output was suggested by rising median generation probability during chemotherapy in each cancer cohort. The repertoire data cannot show anything about immunological memory following chemotherapy. Loss of evenness, beyond lost richness, contributed to age-related TCR diversity decline in cancer patients.

This CDR3 spans 15 amino acids. Germline lookup yields CDR1 LNHDA and CDR2 SQIVND (reference sequence). V was pared by 5 bases and J by 4 bases, with 17 bases between. TCR beta rearrangements were amplified from peripheral blood genomic DNA. This clonotype was recorded a few times. What it binds is not known. Multiplex touch-down PCR with TRB-A/B primers amplified rearranged V-D-J TRB sequences. In TCRdb, the multiplex PCR reads were re-called with MiXCR into one record per CDR3 protein. Of more than 1,500 distinct CDR3 sequences listed, about a third were seen once; the top ten hold around 20%. Sequencing was carried out using blood. This rearrangement joins TRBV19 to TRBJ2-5; a weak D match, TRBD1 (6 bases). The receptor was derived from a human donor with a solid tumor. CDR3 nucleotide sequence: TGTGCCAGTAGTTCGACAGGCCCCCAAAGAGAGACCCAGTACTTC. This encodes CASSSTGPQRETQYF. Together with reference TRBV19 and TRBJ2-5, the CDR3 gives the full variable domain: DGGITQSPKYLFRKEGQNVTLSCEQNLNHDAMYWYRQDPGQGLRLIYYSQIVNDFQKGDIAEGYSVSREKKESFPLTVTSAQKNPTAFYLCASSSTGPQRETQYFGPGTRLLVL.